The TCR beta chain described here comes from a study of shared T cell receptors in the human thymus. The method was immunoSEQ multiplex PCR; TCRdb's version includes in-frame clones alone and lacks a portion of them. The sample includes some 700,000 clones, more than 75% of them seen just once. Germline CDR1 and CDR2: DFQATT and SNEGSKA (reference sequence). This CDR3 is built from 11 residues. With 3 bases removed from V and 7 bases from J, the gap between germline ends came to 7 bases. This clone was observed once. These sequences were also reported in another study, on human thymus T cells. That report notes: Apparent skewing of V and J gene usage characterized both thymic and blood repertoires.

The chain is built from TRBV20-1 and TRBJ2-1, with D unclear. This receptor was identified in a boy under two years old with a congenital heart defect. Sequences were obtained from thymocytes. The CDR3 protein is CSASFPNEQFF. DNA of the CDR3: TGCAGTGCTAGCTTCCCTAATGAGCAGTTCTTC.